The T cell receptor beta chain under discussion was sequenced for a study of T cells after yellow fever vaccination. Study in general: SMART-Seq v4 Ultra Low Input prepared libraries from low-cell fractions.

MiXCR, applied by TCRdb to the 5' RACE reads, yields one record per CDR3 protein. This table holds approximately 550,000 distinct CDR3 sequences, 13% found once. Germline CDR1 is SGHNT and CDR2 is YYREEE (reference sequence). The CDR3 contains 14 residues. The ends were cut back, 0 bases at V and 7 bases at J, with 10 bases in the middle. Sequencing was performed on PBMCs, taken on the day of the yellow fever booster vaccination. The receptor was isolated from a young man who received the YFV17D yellow fever vaccine. The chain employs TRBV5-4 and TRBJ2-2; D not resolved. CDR3 DNA sequence: TGTGCCAGCAGCTTGGGAATAAAGGACGGGGAGCTGTTTTTT. This translates into CASSLGIKDGELFF.